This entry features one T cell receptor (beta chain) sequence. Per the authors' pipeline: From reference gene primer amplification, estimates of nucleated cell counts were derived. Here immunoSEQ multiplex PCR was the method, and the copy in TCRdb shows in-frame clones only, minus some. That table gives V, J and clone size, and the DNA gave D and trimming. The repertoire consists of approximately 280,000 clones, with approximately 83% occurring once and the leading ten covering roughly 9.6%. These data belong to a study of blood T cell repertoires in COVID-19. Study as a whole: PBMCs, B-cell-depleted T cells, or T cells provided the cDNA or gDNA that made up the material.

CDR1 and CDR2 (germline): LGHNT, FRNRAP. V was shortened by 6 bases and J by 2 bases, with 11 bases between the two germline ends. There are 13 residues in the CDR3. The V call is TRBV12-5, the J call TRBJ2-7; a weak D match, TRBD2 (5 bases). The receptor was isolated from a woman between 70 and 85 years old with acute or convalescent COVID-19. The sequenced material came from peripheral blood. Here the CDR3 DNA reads TGTGCTAGTGGCTCAGACGGGACCTACGAGCAGTACTTC. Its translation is CASGSDGTYEQYF.